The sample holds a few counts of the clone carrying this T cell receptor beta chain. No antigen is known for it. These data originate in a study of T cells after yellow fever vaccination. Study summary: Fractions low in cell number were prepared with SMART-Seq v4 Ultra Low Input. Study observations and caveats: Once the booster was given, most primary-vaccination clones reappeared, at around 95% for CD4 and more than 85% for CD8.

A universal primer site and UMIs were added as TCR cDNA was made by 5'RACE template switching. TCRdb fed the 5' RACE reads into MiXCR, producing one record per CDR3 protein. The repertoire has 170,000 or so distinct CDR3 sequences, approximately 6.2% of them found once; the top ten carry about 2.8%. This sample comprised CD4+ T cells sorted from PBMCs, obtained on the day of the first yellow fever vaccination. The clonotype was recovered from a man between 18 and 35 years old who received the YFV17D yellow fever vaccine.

The CDR3 coding sequence is TGTGCCAGCAGCCCAAACACCCGTTACGAGCAGTACGTC. It translates to CASSPNTRYEQYV. The gene calls are TRBV11-2 and TRBJ2-7, with D hard to call. CDR3 length equals 13 residues. V lost 5 bases and J lost 4, with 12 bases in between. Germline CDR1 is SGHAT and CDR2 is FQNNGV.